This record covers a single T cell receptor beta chain. Its specificity is not known. The V and J ends lost 5 bases and 6 bases, in that order; junction bases with no gene match: 12. CDR1 and CDR2 (germline): DFQATT, SNEGSKA (reference sequence). The CDR3 sequence is 15 residues long. This record belongs to a study of response to subunit inactivated influenza vaccine. Study-wide results and caveats: Each seasonal influenza vaccination recruits few new T cells, the authors suggested.

From the RT-PCR reads, TCRdb called clonotypes with MiXCR, one entry per CDR3 protein. The profile shows over 150,000 distinct CDR3 sequences, about a tenth of them singletons. The specimen was non-naive T cells sorted from PBMCs, collected about 40 days after vaccination. The sequence came from a man aged 50-59 years who received an inactivated influenza vaccine. The gene calls are TRBV20-1 and TRBJ2-1; 8 nucleotides line up with TRBD2. CDR3 sequence reads: CSAPRLAGFGNEQFF. In DNA form, the CDR3 reads TGCAGTGCTCCTCGTTTAGCGGGATTTGGCAATGAGCAGTTCTTC.